The clone carrying this T cell receptor (beta chain) has a count of ten or more. Its antigen is still unknown. PBMCs stored at -80 C, numbering 2 million, were the origin of the unsorted libraries. The data were obtained in a study of neurological immune-mediated disorders. TCRdb fed the 5' RACE reads into MiXCR, producing one record per CDR3 protein. There are 80,000 to 100,000 distinct CDR3 sequences in the sample; roughly 3.5% occur only once, and around 3.1% lies in the top ten. Study-wide points: One related-CDR3 cluster, which may be a signature, held the repertoires of 18 of 34 multiple sclerosis patients after phylogenetic grouping. Subjects shared no identical expanded-clone CDR3 amino acid sequences, suggesting private TCR-beta repertoires in all groups. For the multiple sclerosis repertoire cluster, an association with any clinical or MRI feature was absent.

This CDR3 region has 14 residues. In germline, CDR1 is SGHKS, CDR2 YYEKEE (reference sequence). J lost 7 bases, V lost 4 bases, and 4 bases had no gene match. The chain joins TRBV5-5 to TRBJ1-5; 11 bases agree with TRBD1. Sequencing input: PBMCs. The TCR originated in a woman in her 50s with multiple sclerosis. CDR3 amino acids: CASSVGTGGQPQHF. The CDR3, as DNA: TGTGCCAGCAGCGTTGGGACAGGGGGGCAGCCCCAGCATTTT.